This TCR beta chain was profiled in a study of shared clonotypes between healthy human individuals. It was into CD45RA+ naive and CD45RA-negative memory subsets that the CD4+ cells were split. Whole-study findings and limits: Since donors were few, the genetic and exposure-history diversity represented was limited.

A remark on this clone: Antigen unknown.

TCRdb's copy holds only in-frame clones and misses some; the assay was immunoSEQ multiplex PCR. The sample shows over a million clones, approximately 96% of them seen only once. This sequence originates from a man aged 25 to 45 in good health. The sequencing sample was made of naive CD4+ T cells sorted from blood. Subset of the sample: CD45RA+ positively selected.

The CDR3 DNA follows: TGTGCCAGCAGTAGTCCGGAGCTAGCCAAAAACATTCAGTACTTC. This codes for CASSSPELAKNIQYF. The V call is TRBV27, the J call TRBJ2-4; D call uncertain. Trimming shortened V by 5 bases and J by 0 bases, and 11 bases separated the two germline ends. The CDR3 is made up of 15 amino acids. From germline, CDR1 is MNHEY and CDR2 SMNVEV (reference sequence).